The 14 T cell receptor beta chains below all came from one sample that was sequenced in a study of cytomegalovirus exposure and HLA in healthy donors. Primers for the PCR totalled 60 Vbeta and 13 Jbeta. Assay: immunoSEQ multiplex PCR; the TCRdb copy retains only in-frame clones and omits some. This specimen shows approximately 30,000 clones; the ten leading clones hold 4.5%. Source material: PBMCs. The receptors come from a woman in her 40s in good health and CMV-seropositive.

This chain joins TRBV9 and TRBJ1-1, with TRBD1 matching over 8 bases. CDR1 is SGDLS, CDR2 YYNGEE, per germline. This CDR3 contains 18 residues. Unmatched junction bases numbered 18, after V lost 7 bases and J lost 1 base. The CDR3 nucleotides read TGTGCCAGCTCATTTTCGGGGACAGGCGGGCCTCAGAACACTGAAGCTTTCTTT. It specifies CASSFSGTGGPQNTEAFF.

V usage is TRBV30 and J usage is TRBJ2-7, with a tentative D call TRBD1 (6 bases). Germline V gives CDR1 GTSNPN, CDR2 SVGIG (reference sequence). The CDR3 covers 13 residues. Trimming left V 0 bases short and J 6 bases short, with 12 bases between. CDR3 DNA: TGTGCCTGGAGTGTTGGGACATCGGTCGAGCAGTACTTC. The encoded protein is CAWSVGTSVEQYF. Using reference TRBV30 and TRBJ2-7 for the parts outside the CDR3, the full variable domain is SQTIHQWPATLVQPVGSPLSLECTVEGTSNPNLYWYRQAAGRGLQLLFYSVGIGQISSEVPQNLSASRPQDRQFILSSKKLLLSDSGFYLCAWSVGTSVEQYFGPGTRLTVT.

This chain uses TRBV6-5 with TRBJ2-5, with 7 positions matching TRBD2. The CDR3 is 16 amino acids. The J segment lost 2 bases and the V segment lost 0 bases, leaving 6 bases of the junction unmatched. Germline lookup yields CDR1 MNHEY and CDR2 SVGAGI. CDR3 protein: CASSYSPASGQETQYF. The CDR3 DNA reads TGTGCCAGCAGTTACTCCCCCGCTAGCGGACAAGAGACCCAGTACTTC.

The chain recombines TRBV9 with TRBJ1-3; D perhaps matches TRBD1 (5 bases). CDR3 length: 14 residues. The germline CDR1 and CDR2 sequences are SGDLS and YYNGEE. The germline V and J ends were trimmed by 0 bases and 2 bases, with 6 bases remaining between them. CDR3: CASSVVGAGNTIYF. As DNA, the CDR3 is TGTGCCAGCAGCGTAGTAGGGGCTGGAAACACCATATATTTT.

For the CDR3, the DNA is TGTGCCAGCAGTCCTGGGGGCGGGGGAAGCTCCTACAATGAGCAGTTCTTC. Translation gives CASSPGGGGSSYNEQFF. This chain links TRBV27 with TRBJ2-1, with D perhaps matching TRBD2 (7 bases). The CDR3 spans 17 residues. The germline V gene has CDR1 MNHEY and CDR2 SMNVEV (reference sequence). Trimming pared 5 bases from V and 0 bases from J, leaving 17 bases between.

The chain is built from TRBV27 and TRBJ2-3, with TRBD2 matching 10 bases. Germline-derived CDR1 and CDR2 are MNHEY and SMNVEV (reference sequence). J gave up 3 bases and V 4 bases, and 7 bases lay outside the gene matches. The CDR3 spans 16 residues. CDR3 DNA: TGTGCCAGCAGTTCCCTTAGCGGGAGGAGTACAGATACGCAGTATTTT. This sequence encodes CASSSLSGRSTDTQYF.

Here the CDR3 DNA reads TGTGCCAGCAGCGGGACTAGTCTTGACGATGAGCAGTTCTTC. This codes for CASSGTSLDDEQFF. V is TRBV7-9 and J is TRBJ2-1; 8 nucleotides match TRBD2. J lost 8 bases, V lost 5 bases, and 8 bases had no gene match. This CDR3 has 14 amino acids. Germline assignment: CDR1 SEHNR and CDR2 FQNEAQ (reference sequence).

The CDR3 bases are TGTGCCAGCAGTGAAGTCTCAGGACAGGGAAGCGGGGAGCTGTTTTTT. This translates into CASSEVSGQGSGELFF. The chain employs TRBV6-1 and TRBJ2-2; TRBD1 matches 8 bases. Germline lookup yields CDR1 MNHNS and CDR2 SASEGT. The CDR3 sequence is 16 residues long. Trimming cost V 1 base and J 7 bases; bases outside gene matches: 8.

V is TRBV6-5 and J is TRBJ2-7; D remains unclear. This CDR3 spans 13 amino acids. CDR1 is MNHEY, CDR2 SVGAGI, per germline. V lost 2 bases and J 3 bases, leaving 8 bases between the germline ends. CDR3 nucleotide sequence: TGTGCCAGCAGTTACGGGCCCCGCTACGAGCAGTACTTC. It is translated as CASSYGPRYEQYF.

V and J are TRBV6-5 and TRBJ2-2; unclear D gene. The germline gives CDR1 MNHEY, CDR2 SVGAGI. V was cut by 4 bases and J by 6 bases, with 15 bases left in between. There are 15 residues in the CDR3. The CDR3 reads CASSSFFGWSGELFF. In DNA, the CDR3 is TGTGCCAGCAGTTCCTTTTTCGGGTGGTCCGGGGAGCTGTTTTTT.

The chain links TRBV30 to TRBJ2-7, with D possibly TRBD1 on 5 matching bases. This CDR3 has 14 amino acids. Germline lookup yields CDR1 GTSNPN and CDR2 SVGIG (reference sequence). Trimming left V 0 bases short and J 2 bases short, with 11 bases between. CDR3 amino acids: CAWSVSLGAYEQYF. In nucleotides, the CDR3 is TGTGCCTGGAGTGTTTCCCTAGGGGCCTACGAGCAGTACTTC.

This chain connects TRBV11-2 to TRBJ2-7, with D perhaps TRBD2 (5 bases). The CDR3 sequence is 15 residues long. The V end lost 4 bases, the J end lost 1 base, and 14 bases lay between the germline ends. Germline V CDR1 and CDR2: SGHAT, FQNNGV. CDR3 coding DNA: TGTGCCAGCAGCTCCGCCGGGGAACGGTCCTACGAGCAGTACTTC. It specifies CASSSAGERSYEQYF.

This chain links TRBV6-5 with TRBJ1-2; possible D gene TRBD1, 6 bases. The CDR3 spans 15 residues. Germline assignment: CDR1 MNHEY and CDR2 SVGAGI. The ends were cut back, 5 bases at V and 3 bases at J, with 16 bases in the middle. The CDR3: CASSNFRGPYYGYTF. The CDR3 nucleotides read TGTGCCAGCAGTAATTTCAGGGGACCCTACTATGGCTACACCTTC.

The V and J genes are TRBV7-9 and TRBJ2-7; 8 nucleotides line up with TRBD1. Trimming took 3 bases from V and 6 from J; bases not matched to a gene: 7. The CDR3 covers 14 residues. CDR1 is SEHNR and CDR2 is FQNEAQ in the germline V gene (reference sequence). The CDR3 DNA follows: TGTGCCAGCAGCTTCCCGGACAGGGCCTTCGAGCAGTACTTC. This encodes CASSFPDRAFEQYF.